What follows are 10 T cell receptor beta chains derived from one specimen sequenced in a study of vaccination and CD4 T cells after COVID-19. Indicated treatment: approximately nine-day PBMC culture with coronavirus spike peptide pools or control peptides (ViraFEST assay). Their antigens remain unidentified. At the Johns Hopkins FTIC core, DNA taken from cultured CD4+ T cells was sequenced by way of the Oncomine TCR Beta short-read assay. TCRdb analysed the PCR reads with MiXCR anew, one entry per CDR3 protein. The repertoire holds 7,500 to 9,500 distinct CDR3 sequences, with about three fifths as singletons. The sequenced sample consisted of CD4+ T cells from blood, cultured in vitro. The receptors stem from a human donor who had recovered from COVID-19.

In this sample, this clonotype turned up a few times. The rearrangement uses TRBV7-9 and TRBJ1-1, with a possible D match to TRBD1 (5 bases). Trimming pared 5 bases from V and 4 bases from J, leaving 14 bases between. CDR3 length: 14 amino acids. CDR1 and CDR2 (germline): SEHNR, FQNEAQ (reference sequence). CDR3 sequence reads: CASSGGRAGTEAFF. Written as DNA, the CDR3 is TGTGCCAGCAGCGGGGGAAGGGCCGGCACTGAAGCTTTCTTT.

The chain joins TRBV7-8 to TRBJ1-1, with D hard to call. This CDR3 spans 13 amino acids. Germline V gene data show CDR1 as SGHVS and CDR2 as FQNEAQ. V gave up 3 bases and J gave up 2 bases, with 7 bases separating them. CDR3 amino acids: CASSFGANTEAFF. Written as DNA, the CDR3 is TGTGCCAGCAGCTTCGGCGCTAACACTGAAGCTTTCTTT.

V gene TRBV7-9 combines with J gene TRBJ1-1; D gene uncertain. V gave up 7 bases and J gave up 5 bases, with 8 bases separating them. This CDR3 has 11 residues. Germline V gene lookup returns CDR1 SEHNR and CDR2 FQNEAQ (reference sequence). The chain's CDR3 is CASTSQTEAFF. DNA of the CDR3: TGTGCCAGCACCTCCCAGACTGAAGCTTTCTTT.

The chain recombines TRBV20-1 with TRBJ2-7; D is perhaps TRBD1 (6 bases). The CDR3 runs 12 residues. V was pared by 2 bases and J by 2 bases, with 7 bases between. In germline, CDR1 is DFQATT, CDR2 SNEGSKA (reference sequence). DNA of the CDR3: TGCAGTGCTAGATACAGGGCCTACGAGCAGTACTTC. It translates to CSARYRAYEQYF.

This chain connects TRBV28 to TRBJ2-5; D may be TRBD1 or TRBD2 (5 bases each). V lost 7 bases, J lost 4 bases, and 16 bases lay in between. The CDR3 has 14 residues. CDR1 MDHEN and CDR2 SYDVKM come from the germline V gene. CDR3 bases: TGTGCCAGCACGGGGACCCTAATTGGAGAGACCCAGTACTTC. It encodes CASTGTLIGETQYF.

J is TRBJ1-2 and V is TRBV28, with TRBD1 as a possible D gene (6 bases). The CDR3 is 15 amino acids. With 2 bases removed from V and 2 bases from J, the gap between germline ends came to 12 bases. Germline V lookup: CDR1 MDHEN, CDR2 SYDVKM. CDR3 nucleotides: TGTGCCAGCAGTTTACCAGGGGTCCACAACTATGGCTACACCTTC. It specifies CASSLPGVHNYGYTF.

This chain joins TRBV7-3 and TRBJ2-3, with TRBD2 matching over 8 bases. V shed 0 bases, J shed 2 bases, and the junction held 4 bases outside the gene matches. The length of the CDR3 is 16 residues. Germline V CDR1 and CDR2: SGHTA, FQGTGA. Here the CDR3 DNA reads TGTGCCAGCAGCTTAACGTCCGGGAGGGCCACAGATACGCAGTATTTT. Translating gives CASSLTSGRATDTQYF.

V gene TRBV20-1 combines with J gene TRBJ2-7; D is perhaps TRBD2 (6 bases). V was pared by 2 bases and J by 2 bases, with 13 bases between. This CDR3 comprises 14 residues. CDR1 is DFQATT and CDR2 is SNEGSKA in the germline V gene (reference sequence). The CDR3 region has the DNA TGCAGTGCTAGACCGGGACTGGATACCTACGAGCAGTACTTC. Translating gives CSARPGLDTYEQYF.

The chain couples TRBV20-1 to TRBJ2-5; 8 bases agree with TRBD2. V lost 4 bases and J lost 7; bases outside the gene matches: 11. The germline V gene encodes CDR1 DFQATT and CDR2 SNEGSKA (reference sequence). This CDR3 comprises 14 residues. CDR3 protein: CSANPGLAVLTQYF. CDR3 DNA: TGCAGTGCTAATCCAGGACTAGCAGTTTTGACCCAGTACTTC.

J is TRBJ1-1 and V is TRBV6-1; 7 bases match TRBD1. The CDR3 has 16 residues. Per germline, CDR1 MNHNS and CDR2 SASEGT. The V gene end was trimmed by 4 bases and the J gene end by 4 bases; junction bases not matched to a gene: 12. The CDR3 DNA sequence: TGTGCCAGCAGTGGAAACAGGGGTAGAGTAGGCACTGAAGCTTTCTTT. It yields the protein CASSGNRGRVGTEAFF.